The TCR beta chain described here comes from a study of cytomegalovirus exposure and HLA in healthy donors. Vbeta (60) and Jbeta (13) primers were used in the PCR. Sequenced by immunoSEQ multiplex PCR; TCRdb stores in-frame clones only, minus some. In the table there are approximately 100,000 clones, more than 70% of which are singletons. J was trimmed by 1 base and V by 4 bases; bases with no gene match: 14. This CDR3 has 19 amino acids. The germline V gene has CDR1 LNHDA and CDR2 SQIVND (reference sequence). The source is a young man in good health and CMV-seronegative. V is TRBV19 and J is TRBJ2-2; 8 positions agree with TRBD2. The sequenced material came from PBMCs. The CDR3 region has the DNA TGTGCCAGTAGTACCCTCCCGGGACTAGGGGCTTTGAACACCGGGGAGCTGTTTTTT. Protein: CASSTLPGLGALNTGELFF.